These T cell receptor beta chains were read from a single sample in a study of blood T cell repertoires in COVID-19. Clones were read by immunoSEQ multiplex PCR, and TCRdb kept only the in-frame ones, dropping some. This table has under 45,000 clones, 90% to 95% appearing once. The sample consisted of peripheral blood. These receptors originate from a man in his sixties with active or convalescent COVID-19. The CDR3 runs from the conserved cysteine through the conserved F or W. A D gene is named only where the DNA matches it firmly. Some rows have no size entry. The others give once, few or many, or a class for an expanded clone.

d_gene: .; abundance: .; v_gene: TRBV7-9; j_gene: TRBJ1-1; CDR3nt: TGTGCCAGCAGCAACTTTCAGGGGCTTGGGGGAACTGAAGCTTTCTTT; CDR3aa: CASSNFQGLGGTEAFF
d_gene: TRBD1; abundance: .; v_gene: TRBV7-3; j_gene: TRBJ1-2; CDR3nt: TGTGCCAGCAGCGACGCAGGGGGTGGCTACACCTTC; CDR3aa: CASSDAGGGYTF
d_gene: TRBD1; abundance: .; v_gene: TRBV28; j_gene: TRBJ1-2; CDR3nt: TGTGCCAGCAGTGCCCTGGGACAGGGTTATGGCTACACCTTC; CDR3aa: CASSALGQGYGYTF
d_gene: TRBD1; abundance: .; v_gene: TRBV5-1; j_gene: TRBJ2-7; CDR3nt: TGCGCCAGCAGCTGGACCCGTACAGGGGGCGTACACTCCTACGAGCAGTACTTC; CDR3aa: CASSWTRTGGVHSYEQYF
d_gene: TRBD2; abundance: .; v_gene: TRBV6-6; j_gene: TRBJ2-4; CDR3nt: TGTGCCAGCAGTCCGGGAGGGCCCTCGGGGAACATTCAGTACTTC; CDR3aa: CASSPGGPSGNIQYF
d_gene: .; abundance: .; v_gene: TRBV30; j_gene: TRBJ2-3; CDR3nt: TGTGCCTGGAGTGGTTTTATGTTTCGGACAGTGTTACGCACAGATACGCAGTATTTT; CDR3aa: CAWSGFMFRTVLRTDTQYF
d_gene: .; abundance: once; v_gene: TRBV11-2; j_gene: TRBJ1-5; CDR3nt: TGTGCCAGCAGCTTAGAACGAGGGAATCAGCCCCAGCATTTT; CDR3aa: CASSLERGNQPQHF
d_gene: TRBD2; abundance: .; v_gene: TRBV2; j_gene: TRBJ2-1; CDR3nt: TGTGCCAGCAGTGACAGGCTAGCGGGAGGATATGAGCAGTTCTTC; CDR3aa: CASSDRLAGGYEQFF
d_gene: TRBD2; abundance: .; v_gene: TRBV18; j_gene: TRBJ2-3; CDR3nt: TGTGCCAGCTCACCTCGGACTAGCGGGATAAGCACAGATACGCAGTATTTT; CDR3aa: CASSPRTSGISTDTQYF
d_gene: .; abundance: .; v_gene: TRBV6-5; j_gene: TRBJ1-4; CDR3nt: TGTGCCAGCCGTCTACGGTTCGACTCTAATGAAAAACTGTTTTTT; CDR3aa: CASRLRFDSNEKLFF
d_gene: TRBD1; abundance: .; v_gene: TRBV24-1; j_gene: TRBJ2-7; CDR3nt: TGTGCCACCAGTGATTCCCGGGACAGGGCCTACGAGCAGTACTTC; CDR3aa: CATSDSRDRAYEQYF
d_gene: TRBD1; abundance: .; v_gene: TRBV2; j_gene: TRBJ1-5; CDR3nt: TGTGCCAGCAGTGGGGACTTTACAGGGGGGAGTCAGCCCCAGCATTTT; CDR3aa: CASSGDFTGGSQPQHF
d_gene: .; abundance: once; v_gene: TRBV6-2/TRBV6-3; j_gene: TRBJ1-5; CDR3nt: TGTGCCAGCAGCCTGGGCGGGAGGCAGCCCCAGCATTTT; CDR3aa: CASSLGGRQPQHF
d_gene: .; abundance: .; v_gene: TRBV29-1; j_gene: TRBJ2-5; CDR3nt: TGCAGCGTCGAAAGGACAGCAAAAGAGACCCAGTACTTC; CDR3aa: CSVERTAKETQYF
d_gene: .; abundance: .; v_gene: TRBV5-1; j_gene: TRBJ1-1; CDR3nt: TGCGCCAGCAGCTTGGAGTCGGGATCGAACACTGAAGCTTTCTTT; CDR3aa: CASSLESGSNTEAFF
d_gene: TRBD1; abundance: .; v_gene: TRBV6-1; j_gene: TRBJ1-6; CDR3nt: TGTGCCAGCAGTGAACCGGGACAGGGGAGAAATTCACCCCTCCACTTT; CDR3aa: CASSEPGQGRNSPLHF
d_gene: .; abundance: .; v_gene: TRBV3-1/TRBV3-2; j_gene: TRBJ1-2; CDR3nt: TGTGCCAGCAGCCACCAGGACTATGGCTACACCTTC; CDR3aa: CASSHQDYGYTF
d_gene: .; abundance: .; v_gene: TRBV9; j_gene: TRBJ2-2; CDR3nt: TGTGCCAGCAGCCTGGCGGCTTACACCGGGGAGCTGTTTTTT; CDR3aa: CASSLAAYTGELFF
d_gene: TRBD1; abundance: few; v_gene: TRBV7-3; j_gene: TRBJ1-1; CDR3nt: TGTGCCAGCAGCCTAGGACAGGGTTTGAGCACTGAAGCTTTCTTT; CDR3aa: CASSLGQGLSTEAFF
d_gene: .; abundance: .; v_gene: TRBV13; j_gene: TRBJ1-2; CDR3nt: TGTGCCAGCAGCTTGGTCTCTACGAGAGATGGCTACACCTTC; CDR3aa: CASSLVSTRDGYTF
d_gene: TRBD1; abundance: once; v_gene: TRBV5-1; j_gene: TRBJ2-1; CDR3nt: TGCGCCAGCAGCTTGTTCTTCGGGACAGAGTACAATGAGCAGTTCTTC; CDR3aa: CASSLFFGTEYNEQFF
d_gene: TRBD1; abundance: .; v_gene: TRBV7-8; j_gene: TRBJ1-5; CDR3nt: TGTGCCAGCAGCTTATTGTGGACAGGGGATAGCAATCAGCCCCAGCATTTT; CDR3aa: CASSLLWTGDSNQPQHF
d_gene: TRBD1; abundance: .; v_gene: TRBV18; j_gene: TRBJ1-2; CDR3nt: TGTGCCAGCTCACCAGACAGGGAAAGAGGAGGCTACACCTTC; CDR3aa: CASSPDRERGGYTF
d_gene: .; abundance: .; v_gene: TRBV21-1; j_gene: TRBJ2-3; CDR3nt: TGTGCCAGGCTAGCGGGGCTGCCAGATACGCAGTATTTT; CDR3aa: CARLAGLPDTQYF
d_gene: TRBD1; abundance: .; v_gene: TRBV9; j_gene: TRBJ1-4; CDR3nt: TGTGCCAGCAGCGTAGGGACAGGGGGCCGCCTGGATGAAAAACTGTTTTTT; CDR3aa: CASSVGTGGRLDEKLFF
d_gene: TRBD2; abundance: .; v_gene: TRBV10-2; j_gene: TRBJ2-7; CDR3nt: TGCGCCAGCAGTGAGTCGAGAGCTAGCGGGTCCTCCTACGAGCAGTACTTC; CDR3aa: CASSESRASGSSYEQYF
d_gene: TRBD2; abundance: .; v_gene: TRBV11-2; j_gene: TRBJ2-1; CDR3nt: TGTGCCAGCAGCACGATAGCGGGGGGGTTCTACAATGAGCAGTTCTTC; CDR3aa: CASSTIAGGFYNEQFF